These 29 T cell receptor beta chains were sequenced from one sample in a study of tumor-infiltrating lymphocytes in primary liver carcinoma. With a constant-region primer, TCR beta cDNA was made from 500 ng of total RNA. Three nested multiplex PCR rounds of slightly modified ARM-PCR generated TCR beta libraries. The study ran its first two PCR rounds for roughly 11 cycles each, using TRBV1-TRBV30 forward primers and a C-beta reverse primer. TCRdb redid the calling of the multiplex PCR reads with MiXCR, one entry per CDR3 protein. The table lists about 120,000 distinct CDR3 sequences, around 70% of them singletons. Both RNA and DNA were isolated together from approximately 20-30 mg of bulk tissue that had not been sorted. The sample comprised tumor-adjacent normal liver tissue. The origin of the receptors is a woman aged 55-69 years with primary liver carcinoma and hepatitis B virus infection.

About this clonotype itself: Relative to the germline gene, one junction end is altered; a read error may explain this. This sequence joins TRBV11-2 and TRBJ2-1; no firm D call. The length of the CDR3 is 15 residues. Germline V gene data show CDR1 as SGHAT and CDR2 as FQNNGV. The CDR3 bases are TGTGCCAGCACACATCTAGGGCCCTCCAACAATGGGCAGTTCTTC. Translated: CASTHLGPSNNGQFF. The variable domain in full, completed from reference TRBV11-2 and TRBJ2-1, reads EAGVAQSPRYKIIEKRQSVAFWCNPISGHATLYWYQQILGQGPKLLIQFQNNGVVDDSQLPKDRFSAERLKGVDSTLKIQPAKLEDSAVYLCASTHLGPSNNGQFFGPGTRLTVL.

The rearrangement links TRBV5-5 to TRBJ1-1, with 9 bases that match TRBD1. The germline V gene encodes CDR1 SGHKS and CDR2 YYEKEE (reference sequence). V shed 4 bases and J 3 bases; nucleotides not matched to a gene: 7. This CDR3 comprises 15 residues. The CDR3 loop is CASSKRTGDDTEAFF. CDR3 DNA: TGTGCCAGCAGCAAGCGGACAGGGGACGACACTGAAGCTTTCTTT.

About this clonotype: The junction does not match germline at one end; this may be a read error. This chain connects TRBV11-2 to TRBJ2-1; D remains ambiguous. CDR1 SGHAT and CDR2 FQNNGV come from the germline V gene. The CDR3 has 13 amino acids. The CDR3 DNA follows: TGCACCAGCAGCTTACTGCAGAGCAATGAGCAGTTCTTC. Amino acid sequence: CTSSLLQSNEQFF. Variable domain in full (rest from reference TRBV11-2 and TRBJ2-1): EAGVAQSPRYKIIEKRQSVAFWCNPISGHATLYWYQQILGQGPKLLIQFQNNGVVDDSQLPKDRFSAERLKGVDSTLKIQPAKLEDSAVYLCTSSLLQSNEQFFGPGTRLTVL.

The chain joins TRBV28 to TRBJ1-1; a possible D gene is TRBD1 (5 bases). The germline V gene has CDR1 MDHEN and CDR2 SYDVKM. V lost 2 bases to trimming and J lost 6 bases, with 10 bases between them. This CDR3 has 13 residues. Written as DNA, the CDR3 is TGTGCCAGCAGTTTAGGGGACGAGTCTGAAGCTTTCTTT. It yields the protein CASSLGDESEAFF. The whole variable domain, filled in from reference TRBV28 and TRBJ1-1, reads DVKVTQSSRYLVKRTGEKVFLECVQDMDHENMFWYRQDPGLGLRLIYFSYDVKMKEKGDIPEGYSVSREKKERFSLILESASTNQTSMYLCASSLGDESEAFFGQGTRLTVV.

A remark on this clonotype: A much bigger clone sits one base away, suggesting this may be a read error. For the CDR3, the DNA is TGCGCCAGCAGCTTTGGGAACCGGGACAGGGGGCTTACTAATGAAGAACTGTTTTTT. It translates to CASSFGNRDRGLTNEELFF. This chain joins TRBV5-1 and TRBJ1-4; TRBD1 matches 12 bases. The CDR3 runs to 19 residues. Per the germline V gene, CDR1 is SGHRS and CDR2 is YFSETQ.

Note on this clonotype: An end of the junction does not agree with germline; a read error may underlie this. The chain recombines TRBV29-1 with TRBJ1-2; tentatively, D is TRBD1 (5 bases). The CDR3 spans 10 residues. Germline loops: CDR1 SQVTM, CDR2 ANQGSEA. The CDR3 DNA sequence: TGCAGCACGACAGAAGTCGGCTACATCTTC. Protein product: CSTTEVGYIF.

To note about this clonotype: Being one base from a much bigger clone, this may be a read error. This sequence joins TRBV28 and TRBJ1-1; tentative D call: TRBD1 (5 bases). The V end was cut by 5 bases, the J end by 3 bases, with 13 bases between. Germline assignment: CDR1 MDHEN and CDR2 SYDVKM. This CDR3 has 14 amino acids. The CDR3 DNA is TGTGCCAGCAGTCGGGGCGGTTTGGACACTGAAGCTTTCTTT. Its translation: CASSRGGLDTEAFF.

As to this clonotype: A much larger clone differs from this one at a single base, so this may be a read error. V is TRBV21-1 and J is TRBJ2-4; the D call in the table, TRBD2, was not verified against the DNA. TRBV21-1 is a known pseudogene. The CDR3 extends over 17 amino acids. The CDR3 sequence: CASRQGKNPSTKNIQYF. CDR3 nucleotide sequence: TGTGCCAGCCGGCAGGGAAAAAACCCCAGTACCAAAAACATTCAGTACTTC.

This clonotype was observed at least ten times. CDR3 DNA sequence: TGCGCCAGCAGCTTTGGTCGAAATGGACAGGGACAAGAGACCCAGTACTTC. It encodes CASSFGRNGQGQETQYF. The chain employs TRBV5-1 and TRBJ2-5, with 8 bases aligning to TRBD1. CDR3 length: 17 residues. V dropped 2 bases and J dropped 2; count of bases not matched to a gene: 11. CDR1 is SGHRS and CDR2 is YFSETQ in the germline V gene. The full variable domain, completed using reference TRBV5-1 and TRBJ2-5, is KAGVTQTPRYLIKTRGQQVTLSCSPISGHRSVSWYQQTPGQGLQFLFEYFSETQRNKGNFPGRFSGRQFSNSRSEMNVSTLELGDSALYLCASSFGRNGQGQETQYFGPGTRLLVL.

The J gene is TRBJ2-7, the V gene TRBV5-6; TRBD2 agrees at 9 bases. The J segment lost 6 bases and the V segment lost 1 base, leaving 8 bases of the junction unmatched. The CDR3 is 15 residues long. Germline loops: CDR1 SGHDT, CDR2 YYEEEE. The CDR3 here is CASSLQGGRVSEQYF. CDR3 in DNA: TGTGCCAGCAGCTTGCAGGGCGGGAGGGTCTCCGAGCAGTACTTC. Supplemented by reference TRBV5-6 and TRBJ2-7, the full variable domain reads DAGVTQSPTHLIKTRGQQVTLRCSPKSGHDTVSWYQQALGQGPQFIFQYYEEEERQRGNFPDRFSGHQFPNYSSELNVNALLLGDSALYLCASSLQGGRVSEQYFGPGTRLTVT.

The chain has TRBV10-3 and TRBJ2-7; D is possibly TRBD2 (6 bases). Deletions cut 6 bases from V and 0 bases from J, with 9 bases between. The CDR3 is made up of 13 amino acids. The germline gives CDR1 ENHRY, CDR2 SYGVKD. CDR3 nucleotide sequence: TGTGCCATCAGCCGGGACTTCTCCTACGAGCAGTACTTC. Protein product: CAISRDFSYEQYF.

The gene calls are TRBV11-2 and TRBJ2-2; 9 nucleotides align to TRBD2. The germline CDR1 and CDR2 sequences are SGHAT and FQNNGV. The length of the CDR3 is 15 residues. V gave up 9 bases and J gave up 7 bases; unmatched junction bases: 12. DNA of the CDR3: TGTGCCAGTAGCCAGGCTAGCGGGAACGGCGGGGAGCTGTTTTTT. Protein sequence: CASSQASGNGGELFF.

The V and J genes are TRBV18 and TRBJ2-1; a weak D match, TRBD1 (6 bases). The CDR3 consists of 15 residues. V lost 6 bases and J lost 2, with 14 bases in between. Germline V gene lookup returns CDR1 KGHSH and CDR2 LQKENI. The CDR3: CASSLNRDTYNEQFF. In nucleotides, the CDR3 is TGTGCCAGCTCTCTCAACAGGGACACCTACAATGAGCAGTTCTTC.

As for this clonotype: A much larger clone differs by one base, so this may be a read error. The chain uses TRBV28 and TRBJ2-1, with D hard to call. This CDR3 contains 12 residues. CDR1 is MDHEN, CDR2 SYDVKM, per germline. DNA of the CDR3: TGTGCCAGCTGTTTAAGGTTAGGCGGCGAGTTCTTC. Translating gives CASCLRLGGEFF. Filled out from reference TRBV28 and TRBJ2-1, the complete variable domain reads DVKVTQSSRYLVKRTGEKVFLECVQDMDHENMFWYRQDPGLGLRLIYFSYDVKMKEKGDIPEGYSVSREKKERFSLILESASTNQTSMYLCASCLRLGGEFFGPGTRLTVL.

As for this clonotype: A junction boundary mismatches the germline segment, possibly from a read error. The gene calls are TRBV5-1 and TRBJ2-1; TRBD2 matches at 11 bases. CDR1 and CDR2 (germline): SGHRS, YFSETQ. The CDR3 consists of 15 residues. CDR3 sequence reads: CASNLLAGVYNEQLF. The CDR3 DNA reads as TGCGCCAGCAACTTACTAGCGGGAGTATACAATGAGCAGCTCTTC.

There are a few counts of this clonotype. The CDR3 DNA reads TGCGCCAGCTGTGACCACCTTAGCGGGACCTACGAGCAGTACTTC. Translating it yields CASCDHLSGTYEQYF. The chain couples TRBV5-1 to TRBJ2-7, with 8 bases matching TRBD2. The CDR3 runs 15 residues. Germline CDR1 SGHRS, CDR2 YFSETQ. Trimming took 7 bases from V and 2 from J; bases not matched to a gene: 11.

Turning to this clonotype: A much larger clone is a single base away; this may be a read error. V is TRBV28 and J is TRBJ2-1, with D possibly being TRBD1 (5 bases). The CDR3 spans 14 residues. From germline, CDR1 is MDHEN and CDR2 SYDVKM. CDR3 sequence (DNA): TGTGCCACCCTGCAGGGCAGGAACTACAAAGAGCAGTTCTTC. Translated: CATLQGRNYKEQFF.

Comments on this clonotype: The junction departs from the called germline gene at one end, perhaps through a read error. This rearrangement joins TRBV29-1 to TRBJ2-7; 10 nucleotides align to TRBD2. There are 15 residues in the CDR3. Germline V lookup: CDR1 SQVTM, CDR2 ANQGSEA. The CDR3 DNA is TGCAGCGCCGTAAAACTAGCGGGAAGGAGGAAAGAGCAGTACTTT. It is translated as CSAVKLAGRRKEQYF.

Comments on this clonotype: A much larger clone lies one base from this, so it may be a read error. The chain is built from TRBV5-1 and TRBJ2-1, with D possibly TRBD2 on 6 matching bases. Germline loops: CDR1 SGHRS, CDR2 YFSETQ. The CDR3 consists of 15 residues. CDR3 coding DNA: TGCGCCAGCAGCTTAACGGGAGCCTCCCACAATGAGCAGTTCTTC. Protein product: CASSLTGASHNEQFF. The full variable domain, completed using reference TRBV5-1 and TRBJ2-1, is KAGVTQTPRYLIKTRGQQVTLSCSPISGHRSVSWYQQTPGQGLQFLFEYFSETQRNKGNFPGRFSGRQFSNSRSEMNVSTLELGDSALYLCASSLTGASHNEQFFGPGTRLTVL.

On this clonotype: The missing conserved phenylalanine or tryptophan at the end of this CDR3 makes a read error likely. Because the CDR3's place on the DNA is in doubt, the DNA is left out and the CDR3 is given as listed by TCRdb. The gene calls are TRBV12-1 and TRBJ2-7. TRBV12-1 represents a pseudogene. The CDR3 numbers 13 amino acids, ends counted. This CDR3 is CASSFPDSYEQYI.

This clonotype was seen a single time. The conserved phenylalanine or tryptophan normally closing the CDR3 is absent here, so this likely arose from a read error. This chain links TRBV12-3 or TRBV12-4 with TRBJ2-1; D unclear. The CDR3 loop spans 13 amino acids. The CDR3, as DNA: TGTGCCAGCAGCCTGCTAAGTTACAATAAGCAGTTCCTC. Protein product: CASSLLSYNKQFL.

As to this clonotype: One end of the junction does not line up with germline, which may come from a read error. The V gene is TRBV7-9, the J gene TRBJ2-4; D possibly corresponds to TRBD2 (6 bases). The CDR3 has 14 residues. Germline-derived CDR1 and CDR2 are SEHNR and FQNEAQ (reference sequence). CDR3 bases: TGTGTCAGCAGCTCTGGAGGGGCCAAAAACATTCAGTACTTC. It translates to CVSSSGGAKNIQYF.

On this clonotype itself: Sequence at one end of the junction differs from germline and may be a read error. The V and J genes are TRBV5-1 and TRBJ2-7; weak D call: TRBD2 (6 bases). The CDR3 length is 13 residues. CDR1 and CDR2 (germline): SGHRS, YFSETQ. The CDR3 reads CTSSHGSSYEQYF. CDR3 DNA: TGCACCAGCAGTCACGGGAGCTCCTACGAGCAGTACTTC.

The sample holds many counts of this clonotype. The DNA for the CDR3 is TGCGCCAGCAGCGAAAGCGACGGGTTTAGGAAACTGTTTTTT. Translated, it gives CASSESDGFRKLFF. V is TRBV4-1 and J is TRBJ1-4; D is unclear. The germline V gene has CDR1 MGHRA and CDR2 YSYEKL. Trimming shortened V by 5 bases and J by 11 bases, and 18 bases separated the two germline ends. This CDR3 spans 14 amino acids.

About this clonotype itself: Its ends do not fully match the called genes, so a read error is possible. The chain couples TRBV11-2 to TRBJ2-3; TRBD2 matches at 13 bases. Germline V gene sequence: CDR1 SGHAT, CDR2 FQNNGV. This CDR3 comprises 15 residues. The CDR3 DNA reads TGCGCCAGCGGCTCGGGACTAGCGGGACCAGATACGCAGTATTTC. Protein sequence: CASGSGLAGPDTQYF.

This clonotype is a singleton in its sample. The chain employs TRBV14 and TRBJ2-5; D unresolved. The germline V gene has CDR1 SGHDN and CDR2 FVKESK. Trimming took off 8 bases at V and 5 bases at J, with 21 bases between the two ends. The CDR3 totals 15 residues. The CDR3 nucleotides read TGTGCCAGCTGCGCCCAGAGTGGCCTCTGGGAGACCCAGTACTTC. Protein product: CASCAQSGLWETQYF.

There are a few counts of this clonotype. The junction shows a germline mismatch at one end, possibly a read error. The CDR3 bases are TGTGCCAGCATGGGGGCTTACTCCTATGAGCAGTACTTC. It yields the protein CASMGAYSYEQYF. The chain combines TRBV12-3 or TRBV12-4 with TRBJ2-7; tentative D call: TRBD1 (6 bases). The CDR3 sequence is 13 residues long.

This clonotype was seen more than once but under ten times. This may be a read error, as it is one base from a much larger clone. V is TRBV28 and J is TRBJ1-5, with D uncertain. V was trimmed by 3 bases and J by 6 bases, leaving 12 bases between them. Germline V CDR1 and CDR2: MDHEN, SYDVKM. The CDR3 spans 14 residues. As DNA, the CDR3 is TGTGCCAGCAGTTTCGAGAGGAACCGTCAGCCCCAGCATTTT. It encodes CASSFERNRQPQHF.

In the case of this clonotype: The junction differs from germline at one of its ends, possibly a read error. The V gene is TRBV29-1, the J gene TRBJ1-2; TRBD1 aligns across 9 bases. CDR1 and CDR2 (germline): SQVTM, ANQGSEA. This CDR3 has 13 amino acids. The CDR3 loop is CGVEGQGLYGYTF. CDR3 nucleotides: TGCGGCGTTGAAGGACAGGGGTTATATGGCTACACCTTC.